Described below is a single T cell receptor beta chain sequence and its context. This clonotype was observed a few times. Its antigen remains undetermined. The input lacks base qualities; no much larger clone sits a single base away. These data originate in a study of T-cell reconstitution after alpha-beta-depleted transplantation in children (dated by TCRdb to about 2016). Background on the whole study: The study quantitatively tracked T-cell immune reconstitution after TCRalphabeta/CD19-depleted allogeneic hematopoietic cell transplantation in children using TCR repertoire profiling. General findings and caveats noted by the study authors: About two months after transplant, the apparently early recovery of alphabetaT-cell counts reportedly depended on just several hundred clones that had expanded rapidly and came from non-depleted graft cells. The frequencies of hyperexpanded clones fell over the following months, and after one year, T-cell counts and TCRbeta diversity were mostly attributed to newly produced T cells. In some patients, the high TCRbeta diversity seen at day 60 was put down to recipient T cells and intrathymic progenitors that had survived conditioning.

Library method: PCR. Data came from an Illumina HiSeq 2500. TCR library preparation used molecular barcoding, with unique molecular identifiers applied to normalize quantification of the TCRbeta repertoire. TCRdb applied fastp at Q25 and MiXCR to the public reads, then kept only in-frame beta chains. Under each unique CDR3 protein, matching rows form one entry showing the most common genes and DNA. The sample yields 700,000 to 850,000 distinct CDR3 sequences; about 16% were counted once. The top ten clonotypes cover around 4.5% of the sample. The CDR3, cysteine through phenylalanine, is 13 amino acids long. Left in the record is the CDR3 DNA by itself, 39 bases read in frame from the first base. Taken from the germline V gene, the CDR1 and CDR2 loops are SGHRS and YFSETQ. The junction shows trimming of 5 bases on V and 4 bases on J, plus 12 bases between the germline ends. The treatment or condition label, read with the paper, signifies: allogeneic hematopoietic cell transplantation with graft depleted of TCRalphabeta T cells and CD19 B cells. TCRalphabeta/CD19-depleted allogeneic hematopoietic cell grafts were given to the transplant recipients, all of whom were children.

The chain uses TRBV5-1 and TRBJ1-2; the D segment could be TRBD1, given 6 matching bases. Sample: PBMCs, mostly from graft donor cells, taken 360 days after TCRalphabeta/CD19-depleted stem cell transplant. The source of this sequence is a male patient younger than 18 who had a stem cell transplant for acute lymphoblastic leukemia, so the T cells may come from the graft donor. Read as DNA, the sequence is TGCGCCAGCAGACAGGGCTTGGGCTATGGCTACACCTTC. The translation is CASRQGLGYGYTF. The variable domain in full, with residues beyond the CDR3 obtained from the reference TRBV5-1 and TRBJ1-2 genes, is KAGVTQTPRYLIKTRGQQVTLSCSPISGHRSVSWYQQTPGQGLQFLFEYFSETQRNKGNFPGRFSGRQFSNSRSEMNVSTLELGDSALYLCASRQGLGYGYTFGSGTRLTVV.